The 21 T cell receptor beta chains below come from one sample, sequenced in a study of blood T cell repertoires in COVID-19. Generated by immunoSEQ multiplex PCR, the TCRdb table keeps only in-frame clones and is missing some. Of over 150,000 clones detected, more than 85% appear once; the ten largest clones hold 0.45% to 0.6%. Sequencing input: peripheral blood. These receptors were taken from a man aged 55 to 70 with COVID-19, enrolled during active disease.

V gene TRBV6-5 combines with J gene TRBJ1-2, with unresolved D. The CDR3 contains 13 residues. The V gene's germline CDR1 is MNHEY and CDR2 SVGAGI. The V gene lost 7 bases and the J gene lost 8 bases, with 17 bases spanning the gap. CDR3 in DNA: TGTGCCAGCAAACCTACTTACTACCTAGGCTACACCTTC. It specifies CASKPTYYLGYTF.

The chain employs TRBV28 and TRBJ1-2; D might be TRBD1 (6 bases). V was clipped by 5 bases and J by 5 bases, with 15 bases between them. Germline values: CDR1 MDHEN, CDR2 SYDVKM. The CDR3 consists of 14 residues. This CDR3 reads CASSPRTDRYGYTF. For the CDR3, the DNA is TGTGCCAGCAGTCCTCGGACAGATAGGTATGGCTACACCTTC.

This clone was counted many times. The V gene is TRBV7-9, the J gene TRBJ1-2; 7 nucleotides agree with TRBD1. With 5 bases clipped from V and 8 bases from J, the junction kept 8 bases outside the gene matches. The germline V gene encodes CDR1 SEHNR and CDR2 FQNEAQ (reference sequence). This CDR3 is 13 amino acids long. Here the CDR3 reads CASSPQTGIGYTF. CDR3 DNA: TGTGCCAGCAGCCCCCAGACAGGGATCGGCTACACCTTC.

The CDR3 is CASSPSRGTPYEQYF. In nucleotides, the CDR3 is TGTGCCAGCTCACCATCCCGCGGGACTCCCTACGAGCAGTACTTC. J is TRBJ2-7 and V is TRBV18; perhaps TRBD2 as D (6 bases). CDR3 length: 15 residues. The ends were cut back, 2 bases at V and 2 bases at J, with 13 bases in the middle. Germline V gene data show CDR1 as KGHSH and CDR2 as LQKENI. The entire variable domain, with the rest obtained from reference TRBV18 and TRBJ2-7, is as follows: NAGVMQNPRHLVRRRGQEARLRCSPMKGHSHVYWYRQLPEEGLKFMVYLQKENIIDESGMPKERFSAEFPKEGPSILRIQQVVRGDSAAYFCASSPSRGTPYEQYFGPGTRLTVT.

J is TRBJ2-1 and V is TRBV7-8; the D is unclear. The germline V gene encodes CDR1 SGHVS and CDR2 FQNEAQ. V shed 5 bases and J shed 0 bases, with 11 bases lying between them. The CDR3 runs to 15 residues. The CDR3: CASSKQRNSYNEQFF. The CDR3 DNA sequence: TGTGCCAGCAGCAAACAGAGAAACTCCTACAATGAGCAGTTCTTC. Using reference TRBV7-8 and TRBJ2-1 for the parts outside the CDR3, the full variable domain is GAGVSQSPRYKVAKRGQDVALRCDPISGHVSLFWYQQALGQGPEFLTYFQNEAQLDKSGLPSDRFFAERPEGSVSTLKIQRTQQEDSAVYLCASSKQRNSYNEQFFGPGTRLTVL.

The chain carries TRBV4-3 and TRBJ1-1; D not certain. The CDR3 totals 15 residues. CDR1 and CDR2 (germline): LGHNA, YSLEER. The V end lost 0 bases, the J end lost 0 bases, and 8 bases lay between the germline ends. CDR3 region: CASSQDLTMNTEAFF. Here the CDR3 DNA reads TGCGCCAGCAGCCAAGATCTGACAATGAACACTGAAGCTTTCTTT.

V gene TRBV15 combines with J gene TRBJ2-7; no definite D call. V gave up 1 base and J gave up 0 bases, with 7 bases separating them. CDR1 and CDR2 (germline): LNHNV, YYDKDF (reference sequence). The CDR3 loop spans 14 amino acids. The CDR3 DNA is TGTGCCACCAGCAGAGGAGGAAGCTCCTACGAGCAGTACTTC. It encodes CATSRGGSSYEQYF.

This clone was observed a handful of times. The CDR3 region is CASSVPGQTEAFF. CDR3 in DNA: TGTGCCAGCAGCGTACCGGGACAGACTGAAGCTTTCTTT. The genes are TRBV9 and TRBJ1-1, with 7 bases that match TRBD1. Unmatched junction bases numbered 2, after V lost 1 base and J lost 5 bases. The V gene's germline CDR1 is SGDLS and CDR2 YYNGEE. The CDR3 contains 13 residues.

This chain joins TRBV5-1 and TRBJ1-1, with 8 positions matching TRBD1. The junction had 3 bases not matched to a gene; V was cut back by 0 bases and J by 8 bases. The CDR3 is made up of 13 amino acids. Germline-derived CDR1 and CDR2 are SGHRS and YFSETQ. Here the CDR3 reads CASSLGQGAEAFF. The CDR3 bases are TGCGCCAGCAGCTTGGGCCAGGGGGCGGAAGCTTTCTTT. The whole variable domain, filled in from reference TRBV5-1 and TRBJ1-1, reads KAGVTQTPRYLIKTRGQQVTLSCSPISGHRSVSWYQQTPGQGLQFLFEYFSETQRNKGNFPGRFSGRQFSNSRSEMNVSTLELGDSALYLCASSLGQGAEAFFGQGTRLTVV.

The V gene is TRBV13, the J gene TRBJ2-1; perhaps TRBD1 as D (5 bases). The CDR3 is 17 amino acids. V lost 2 bases to trimming and J lost 2 bases, with 16 bases between them. Germline-derived CDR1 and CDR2 are PRHDT and FYEKMQ (reference sequence). CDR3 in amino acids: CASSLKILKGTYNEQFF. CDR3 DNA: TGTGCCAGCAGCTTAAAAATATTGAAGGGGACCTACAATGAGCAGTTCTTC. Filled out from reference TRBV13 and TRBJ2-1, the complete variable domain reads AAGVIQSPRHLIKEKRETATLKCYPIPRHDTVYWYQQGPGQDPQFLISFYEKMQSDKGSIPDRFSAQQFSDYHSELNMSSLELGDSALYFCASSLKILKGTYNEQFFGPGTRLTVL.

V and J are TRBV19 and TRBJ1-6; 8 bases match TRBD1. Germline CDR1 reads LNHDA; CDR2 reads SQIVND (reference sequence). Losses at the gene ends were 3 bases for V and 10 bases for J; bases not matched to a gene: 8. This CDR3 region has 15 residues. The DNA of the CDR3 is TGTGCCAGTAGTATGCAGGGGGCGCGAGGGTCACCCCTCCACTTT. Amino acids: CASSMQGARGSPLHF. Based on the CDR3 plus reference TRBV19 and TRBJ1-6, the full variable domain is DGGITQSPKYLFRKEGQNVTLSCEQNLNHDAMYWYRQDPGQGLRLIYYSQIVNDFQKGDIAEGYSVSREKKESFPLTVTSAQKNPTAFYLCASSMQGARGSPLHFGNGTRLTVT.

The V gene is TRBV14, the J gene TRBJ2-7, with D possibly being TRBD2 (6 bases). CDR1 is SGHDN and CDR2 is FVKESK in the germline V gene. V lost 2 bases, J lost 10 bases, and 18 bases lay in between. This CDR3 has 14 residues. CDR3 loop: CASSQRGSQGPQYF. In DNA, the CDR3 is TGTGCCAGCAGCCAACGGGGGTCCCAAGGTCCCCAGTACTTC.

This clone is a singleton in its sample. The genes are TRBV19 and TRBJ1-1; 10 bases map to TRBD1. V was clipped by 7 bases and J by 3 bases; unmatched bases: 11. Germline-derived CDR1 and CDR2 are LNHDA and SQIVND (reference sequence). The CDR3 length is 16 residues. CDR3 DNA: TGTGCCAGTAACGCCCGGGACAGGGGTGTGGACACTGAAGCTTTCTTT. Residues: CASNARDRGVDTEAFF. The full variable domain, with the rest looked up from reference TRBV19 and TRBJ1-1, is DGGITQSPKYLFRKEGQNVTLSCEQNLNHDAMYWYRQDPGQGLRLIYYSQIVNDFQKGDIAEGYSVSREKKESFPLTVTSAQKNPTAFYLCASNARDRGVDTEAFFGQGTRLTVV.

The chain employs TRBV5-1 and TRBJ1-4; TRBD1 aligns across 10 bases. Germline V gene data show CDR1 as SGHRS and CDR2 as YFSETQ. This CDR3 region has 15 residues. The junction had 6 bases not matched to a gene; V was cut back by 4 bases and J by 6 bases. CDR3 region: CASSGSGTGDEKLFF. CDR3 bases: TGCGCCAGCAGCGGGTCCGGGACAGGGGATGAAAAACTGTTTTTT.

V is TRBV29-1 and J is TRBJ2-7; TRBD1 might be the D (6 bases). Between the trimmed V and J ends, which lost 6 bases and 0 bases, there was a span of 15 bases. The CDR3 runs to 14 residues. Germline CDR1 reads SQVTM; CDR2 reads ANQGSEA. The CDR3 nucleotides read TGCAGCGTGGAGGTACAGGGAAACTCCTACGAGCAGTACTTC. It encodes CSVEVQGNSYEQYF.

The gene calls are TRBV11-3 and TRBJ1-1; 11 nucleotides match TRBD1. V was clipped by 0 bases and J by 3 bases; unmatched bases: 6. CDR3 length: 17 residues. The V gene's germline CDR1 is SGHNT and CDR2 YENEEA. Written as DNA, the CDR3 is TGTGCCAGCAGCTTAGATAGGACAGGGGGCAGCGACACTGAAGCTTTCTTT. Translation: CASSLDRTGGSDTEAFF.

The rearrangement joins TRBV10-3 to TRBJ2-1; 9 bases line up with TRBD2. The CDR3 runs 19 residues. Per germline, CDR1 ENHRY and CDR2 SYGVKD. The V segment lost 0 bases and the J segment 7 bases; nucleotides outside the gene matches: 16. CDR3 sequence reads: CAISESLGSGSNRGNEQFF. The CDR3, as DNA: TGTGCCATCAGTGAGTCTTTGGGTAGCGGGAGTAACCGGGGGAATGAGCAGTTCTTC.

The V gene is TRBV19, the J gene TRBJ2-4; 10 nucleotides line up with TRBD2. This CDR3 comprises 17 residues. J lost 1 base, V lost 5 bases, and 8 bases had no gene match. CDR1 and CDR2 from the germline V gene are LNHDA and SQIVND (reference sequence). The CDR3 is CASSSLAGALAKNIQYF. In DNA form, the CDR3 reads TGTGCCAGTAGTTCCCTAGCGGGAGCGCTTGCCAAAAACATTCAGTACTTC.

V is TRBV7-2 and J is TRBJ2-7, with TRBD1 identical over 8 bases. CDR1 and CDR2 from the germline V gene are SGHTA and FQGNSA. There are 14 residues in the CDR3. V trimming: 1 base; J trimming: 4 bases; junction bases outside the gene matches: 3. In DNA form, the CDR3 reads TGTGCCAGCAGCTTAGGTCAGGGGGCATACGAGCAGTACTTC. Translated: CASSLGQGAYEQYF.

This sequence joins TRBV27 and TRBJ1-1; the match to TRBD1 covers 7 bases. Germline CDR1 is MNHEY and CDR2 is SMNVEV (reference sequence). This CDR3 has 15 residues. V was pared by 5 bases and J by 1 base, with 7 bases of the junction left unmatched. The CDR3 region is CASSKRGLWNTEAFF. CDR3 sequence (DNA): TGTGCCAGCAGTAAGAGGGGGCTCTGGAACACTGAAGCTTTCTTT.

This sequence joins TRBV28 and TRBJ1-6; D might be TRBD1 (5 bases). The V end lost 2 bases, the J end lost 12 bases, and 11 bases lay between the germline ends. The CDR3 contains 13 residues. The germline CDR1 and CDR2 sequences are MDHEN and SYDVKM. The CDR3, as DNA: TGTGCCAGCAGTTTACTCAGGGTGGGACCCCTCCACTTT. This gives the protein CASSLLRVGPLHF. The full variable domain, completed using reference TRBV28 and TRBJ1-6, is DVKVTQSSRYLVKRTGEKVFLECVQDMDHENMFWYRQDPGLGLRLIYFSYDVKMKEKGDIPEGYSVSREKKERFSLILESASTNQTSMYLCASSLLRVGPLHFGNGTRLTVT.